These 25 T cell receptor beta chains were sequenced from one sample in a study of shared T cell receptors in the human thymus (dated by TCRdb to the early 2020s). The library relied on the immunoSEQ multiplex PCR assay. Sourced from immuneACCESS, this table was stored by TCRdb with only in-frame sequences that have V and J called. A share of the clones is absent; for the studies checked, an unresolved V gene accounts for under half, and the remainder has no known explanation. The sample profile shows hundreds of thousands of clones; about 89% of them were found once. Of the sample, roughly 0.0086% is held by the ten largest clones. A further study also used this sample, focusing on human thymus T cells.

Sequencing input: thymocytes. These receptor sequences come from a boy under three years old with a congenital heart defect. Donor details come from another sample of the same person, matched by shared clones.

The chain has TRBV5-6 and TRBJ2-1; a weak D match, TRBD1 (5 bases). Germline CDR1 and CDR2: SGHDT and YYEEEE. Trimming took off 4 bases at V and 1 base at J, with 15 bases between the two ends. This CDR3 comprises 16 residues. The CDR3: CASSMSRDMSYNEQFF. The CDR3 coding sequence is TGTGCCAGCAGCATGAGCAGGGATATGTCCTACAATGAGCAGTTCTTC.

In its sample, this clone was seen a few times. The genes are TRBV2 and TRBJ2-7, with 9 positions matching TRBD2. Trimming cost V 0 bases and J 4 bases; bases outside gene matches: 10. The CDR3 runs to 17 residues. CDR1 is SNHLY and CDR2 is FYNNEI in the germline V gene. The DNA of the CDR3 is TGTGCCAGCAGTGAAGCGTTTGGGGCGGGAGGGGGGTACGAGCAGTACTTC. Translating it yields CASSEAFGAGGGYEQYF.

V is TRBV9 and J is TRBJ1-1; D may be TRBD1 (5 bases). This CDR3 region has 11 residues. The V and J ends lost 0 bases and 8 bases respectively, with 5 bases between them. Looked up from germline, CDR1 is SGDLS and CDR2 is YYNGEE. The chain's CDR3 is CASSVGGEAFF. CDR3 coding DNA: TGTGCCAGCAGCGTAGGGGGCGAAGCTTTCTTT.

The chain carries TRBV6-5 and TRBJ2-2; 7 nucleotides match TRBD1. The CDR3 spans 14 residues. The V gene end was trimmed by 3 bases and the J gene end by 6 bases; junction bases not matched to a gene: 4. Germline loops: CDR1 MNHEY, CDR2 SVGAGI. Here the CDR3 reads CASSYSDRSGELFF. The CDR3 DNA follows: TGTGCCAGCAGTTATTCGGACAGGTCCGGGGAGCTGTTTTTT.

The chain couples TRBV19 to TRBJ1-5; the match to TRBD1 covers 7 bases. In germline, CDR1 is LNHDA, CDR2 SQIVND (reference sequence). Losses at the gene ends were 8 bases for V and 4 bases for J; bases not matched to a gene: 8. The CDR3 runs 14 residues. The CDR3 here is CASVRDSENQPQHF. In DNA, the CDR3 is TGTGCCAGTGTCAGGGACAGTGAAAATCAGCCCCAGCATTTT.

The chain recombines TRBV25-1 with TRBJ1-1; 8 nucleotides agree with TRBD1. The CDR3 sequence is 17 residues long. Germline values: CDR1 MGHDK, CDR2 SYGVNS. With V trimmed by 6 bases and J by 1 base, 13 bases remained unmatched. The CDR3 coding sequence is TGTGCCAGCAGGCCCCTGGGGGACAGGTCGGGGAACACTGAAGCTTTCTTT. Protein: CASRPLGDRSGNTEAFF.

The chain carries TRBV4-2 and TRBJ2-4, with D maybe TRBD1 (6 bases). The CDR3 has 15 residues. V lost 0 bases to trimming and J lost 8 bases, with 14 bases between them. In germline, CDR1 is LGHNA, CDR2 YNFKEQ. The CDR3 sequence: CASSQDMRDMHIQYF. CDR3 DNA sequence: TGTGCCAGCAGCCAAGATATGAGGGACATGCACATTCAGTACTTC.

The chain has TRBV7-8 and TRBJ2-1; TRBD1 aligns across 10 bases. Germline assignment: CDR1 SGHVS and CDR2 FQNEAQ. This CDR3 region has 18 residues. The V gene end was trimmed by 1 base and the J gene end by 6 bases; junction bases not matched to a gene: 12. In DNA, the CDR3 is TGTGCCAGCAGCTTAGGCCCCCTGGGGACAGGGGTGAGCAATGAGCAGTTCTTC. Protein: CASSLGPLGTGVSNEQFF.

The CDR3 DNA follows: TGTGCCAGCAGCTTAGTAGAATCAGGCATTTATGAGCAGTTCTTC. This encodes CASSLVESGIYEQFF. V and J are TRBV11-2 and TRBJ2-1; D not resolved. The V gene's germline CDR1 is SGHAT and CDR2 FQNNGV. This CDR3 comprises 15 residues. Trimming left V 1 base short and J 8 bases short, with 15 bases between.

This clone was observed a handful of times. The chain is built from TRBV6-6 and TRBJ2-1, with 7 bases aligning to TRBD1. The germline V gene encodes CDR1 MNHNY and CDR2 SVGAGI (reference sequence). Germline trimming cut 10 bases from V and 0 bases from J; bases unmatched to any gene: 6. The CDR3 covers 14 residues. The CDR3 region is CATTDRSSYNEQFF. The CDR3, as DNA: TGTGCCACTACGGACAGGTCCTCCTACAATGAGCAGTTCTTC.

The chain joins TRBV9 to TRBJ2-3, with TRBD1 as a possible D gene (5 bases). Germline values: CDR1 SGDLS, CDR2 YYNGEE. With 0 bases removed from V and 2 bases from J, the gap between germline ends came to 7 bases. There are 14 residues in the CDR3. The CDR3 DNA is TGTGCCAGCAGCGTAGTCAGGGACACAGATACGCAGTATTTT. Its translation: CASSVVRDTDTQYF.

The genes are TRBV7-9 and TRBJ1-1; D uncertain. Trimming took 0 bases from V and 8 from J, leaving 16 bases between them. CDR1 is SEHNR, CDR2 FQNEAQ, per germline (reference sequence). The CDR3 runs to 15 residues. CDR3 in amino acids: CASSLATEGGREAFF. CDR3 nucleotide sequence: TGTGCCAGCAGCTTAGCCACGGAAGGCGGGCGAGAAGCTTTCTTT.

The chain recombines TRBV29-1 with TRBJ2-7; the match to TRBD2 covers 8 bases. V lost 7 bases, J lost 2 bases, and 10 bases stayed unmatched. Germline V gene lookup returns CDR1 SQVTM and CDR2 ANQGSEA. The CDR3 runs 14 residues. In DNA form, the CDR3 reads TGCAGCGCCGTGACTAGCGCTAGAACCTACGAGCAGTACTTC. The encoded protein is CSAVTSARTYEQYF.

The V and J genes are TRBV2 and TRBJ2-7; D possibly corresponds to TRBD1 (7 bases). The CDR3 is 15 amino acids. Germline lookup yields CDR1 SNHLY and CDR2 FYNNEI. V was cut by 1 base and J by 4 bases, with 14 bases left in between. The CDR3: CASSEEEGQTYEQYF. The CDR3 DNA reads as TGTGCCAGCAGTGAAGAGGAGGGACAGACATACGAGCAGTACTTC.

This chain links TRBV5-5 with TRBJ1-1, with 11 nucleotides matching TRBD1. Germline CDR1 reads SGHKS; CDR2 reads YYEKEE (reference sequence). The CDR3 runs 17 residues. After removal of 1 base from V and 5 bases from J, the junction contained 10 bases not matched to a gene. The CDR3 loop reads CASSLRFVGTGGTEAFF. CDR3 in DNA: TGTGCCAGCAGCTTGAGGTTCGTCGGGACAGGGGGAACTGAAGCTTTCTTT.

The chain employs TRBV30 and TRBJ2-7, with TRBD2 matching over 9 bases. The germline V gene has CDR1 GTSNPN and CDR2 SVGIG (reference sequence). J lost 4 bases, V lost 1 base, and 14 bases had no gene match. The CDR3 has 17 amino acids. Here the CDR3 reads CAWSGRARLADLYEQYF. For the CDR3, the DNA is TGTGCCTGGAGTGGTCGCGCCCGACTAGCGGACCTATACGAGCAGTACTTC. Full variable domain (rest looked up from reference TRBV30 and TRBJ2-7): SQTIHQWPATLVQPVGSPLSLECTVEGTSNPNLYWYRQAAGRGLQLLFYSVGIGQISSEVPQNLSASRPQDRQFILSSKKLLLSDSGFYLCAWSGRARLADLYEQYFGPGTRLTVT.

This clone was found once. J is TRBJ2-7 and V is TRBV19; D ambiguous. This CDR3 has 16 residues. Trimming took off 5 bases at V and 2 bases at J, with 19 bases between the two ends. Germline V lookup: CDR1 LNHDA, CDR2 SQIVND (reference sequence). CDR3 nucleotide sequence: TGTGCCAGTAGTTATTCTGGCGGTCACGAACCCTACGAGCAGTACTTC. It is translated as CASSYSGGHEPYEQYF.

The J gene is TRBJ1-1, the V gene TRBV6-5; the match to TRBD1 covers 9 bases. Looked up from germline, CDR1 is MNHEY and CDR2 is SVGAGI. The CDR3 extends over 15 amino acids. Trimming removed 2 bases from V and 4 bases from J; junction bases left unmatched: 5. The CDR3 sequence is CASSYRDRDGTEAFF. Here the CDR3 DNA reads TGTGCCAGCAGTTACCGGGACAGGGATGGCACTGAAGCTTTCTTT.

The chain uses TRBV28 and TRBJ2-7; possible D gene TRBD1, 6 bases. V dropped 6 bases and J dropped 4 bases, with 22 bases sitting between them. Germline-derived CDR1 and CDR2 are MDHEN and SYDVKM. CDR3 length: 16 amino acids. The CDR3 loop is CASSHNTTGRVYEQYF. The CDR3 bases are TGTGCCAGCAGCCACAACACGACAGGTCGGGTTTACGAGCAGTACTTC.

The rearrangement links TRBV5-6 to TRBJ1-3, with D possibly matching TRBD1 (6 bases). CDR1 is SGHDT, CDR2 YYEEEE, per germline. V was pared by 1 base and J by 0 bases, with 11 bases between. The CDR3 has 16 residues. Here the CDR3 reads CASSLSGTYSGNTIYF. CDR3 sequence (DNA): TGTGCCAGCAGCTTGTCGGGGACATACTCTGGAAACACCATATATTTT.

V gene TRBV6-1 combines with J gene TRBJ2-3; no definite D call. The germline V gene has CDR1 MNHNS and CDR2 SASEGT. Between the trimmed V and J ends, which lost 1 base and 2 bases, there was a span of 16 bases. The CDR3 is 17 residues long. DNA of the CDR3: TGTGCCAGCAGTGAAGTGTCTTGTCTAACCCTCACAGATACGCAGTATTTT. Amino acid sequence: CASSEVSCLTLTDTQYF.

Of note for this clone: Its ends do not fully match the called genes, so a read error is possible. The chain has TRBV5-1 and TRBJ2-7; either TRBD1 or TRBD2 may fit D (9 bases each). The germline gives CDR1 SGHRS, CDR2 YFSETQ. There are 15 residues in the CDR3. This chain's CDR3 is CANSGGTGWTYEQYF. The CDR3 bases are TGCGCCAACAGCGGGGGGACAGGGTGGACCTACGAGCAGTACTTC. Together with reference TRBV5-1 and TRBJ2-7, the CDR3 gives the full variable domain: KAGVTQTPRYLIKTRGQQVTLSCSPISGHRSVSWYQQTPGQGLQFLFEYFSETQRNKGNFPGRFSGRQFSNSRSEMNVSTLELGDSALYLCANSGGTGWTYEQYFGPGTRLTVT.

This sequence joins TRBV6-1 and TRBJ2-3; the match to TRBD2 covers 9 bases. Germline-derived CDR1 and CDR2 are MNHNS and SASEGT. The V gene end was trimmed by 6 bases and the J gene end by 6 bases; junction bases not matched to a gene: 4. This CDR3 has 13 amino acids. The CDR3 nucleotides are TGTGCCAGCAGAGAGACTAGCGGCGATACGCAGTATTTT. This translates into CASRETSGDTQYF.

The gene calls are TRBV20-1 and TRBJ1-2; unclear D gene. Trimming took off 3 bases at V and 8 bases at J, with 7 bases between the two ends. Germline V gives CDR1 DFQATT, CDR2 SNEGSKA (reference sequence). This CDR3 contains 10 residues. The chain's CDR3 is CSARSAGYTF. CDR3 nucleotide sequence: TGCAGTGCTAGGAGCGCCGGCTACACCTTC.

The gene calls are TRBV9 and TRBJ2-1; 12 bases fit TRBD2. Trimming cost V 4 bases and J 10 bases; bases outside gene matches: 9. Per the germline V gene, CDR1 is SGDLS and CDR2 is YYNGEE. CDR3 length: 15 amino acids. The CDR3 is CASSSRLAGDREQFF. In DNA, the CDR3 is TGTGCCAGCAGCTCGCGACTAGCGGGGGATAGGGAGCAGTTCTTC.